Shown below are 19 T cell receptor beta chains from a single sample sequenced in a study of Ad26.COV2.S vaccination and SARS-CoV-2 variants. Assay: immunoSEQ multiplex PCR; the TCRdb copy retains only in-frame clones and omits some. Of around 450,000 clones detected, approximately 88% appear once; the ten largest clones hold less than 4%. Treatment defined: roughly 19 received Ad26.COV2.S at low or high dose, single or two shots; about five received placebo; per-sample allocation not given. Sample collection was performed on day 63 after the first vaccine or placebo injection. This material consisted of peripheral blood, taken in a trial of Ad26.COV2.S vaccine versus placebo. The origin of the receptors is a person between 18 and 65 years old who received the Ad26.COV2.S COVID-19 vaccine or a placebo.

This clone was found once. This chain links TRBV6-2 or TRBV6-3 with TRBJ2-1; the D gene is possibly TRBD2 (6 bases). The CDR3 consists of 16 residues. Germline V gene data show CDR1 as MNHEY and CDR2 as SVGEGT. V dropped 4 bases and J dropped 0 bases, with 13 bases sitting between them. This CDR3 is CASSFLGGSSYNEQFF. DNA for the CDR3: TGTGCCAGCAGTTTCCTCGGAGGGAGCTCCTACAATGAGCAGTTCTTC.

V and J are TRBV4-1 and TRBJ2-3; TRBD2 matches at 16 bases. Germline assignment: CDR1 MGHRA and CDR2 YSYEKL. With 3 bases clipped from V and 4 bases from J, the junction kept 7 bases outside the gene matches. There are 18 residues in the CDR3. CDR3 nucleotide sequence: TGCGCCAGCAGCCAGGCCGGGACTAGCGGGGGGGTGGCAGATACGCAGTATTTT. Translation: CASSQAGTSGGVADTQYF.

The chain has TRBV7-9 and TRBJ1-1; D gene ambiguous. Trimming took 1 base from V and 0 from J, leaving 18 bases between them. This CDR3 comprises 18 residues. Germline loops: CDR1 SEHNR, CDR2 FQNEAQ (reference sequence). CDR3 sequence (DNA): TGTGCCAGCAGCTTAGGTTTACGCGCGGCAGCCTTGAACACTGAAGCTTTCTTT. This sequence encodes CASSLGLRAAALNTEAFF.

This rearrangement joins TRBV28 to TRBJ2-2; no firm D call. Germline CDR1 reads MDHEN; CDR2 reads SYDVKM. This CDR3 region has 13 residues. With 3 bases removed from V and 5 bases from J, the gap between germline ends came to 7 bases. The DNA of the CDR3 is TGTGCCAGCAGTTTCCGTATAACCGGGGAGCTGTTTTTT. Translated: CASSFRITGELFF.

This sequence joins TRBV13 and TRBJ2-5, with 10 bases aligning to TRBD2. Germline V gene sequence: CDR1 PRHDT, CDR2 FYEKMQ (reference sequence). CDR3 length equals 15 residues. The junction had 8 bases not matched to a gene; V was cut back by 5 bases and J by 5 bases. CDR3 sequence: CASSPRAGGPETQYF. CDR3 nucleotides: TGTGCCAGCAGCCCTCGAGCGGGGGGGCCCGAGACCCAGTACTTC.

Note on this clone: This CDR3 is also generated by other DNA sequences in the sample. CDR3 protein: CATSRAGGTEAFF. CDR3 DNA: TGTGCCACCAGCAGAGCCGGGGGCACTGAAGCTTTCTTT. This chain uses TRBV15 with TRBJ1-1; a weak D match, TRBD1 (5 bases). Germline values: CDR1 LNHNV, CDR2 YYDKDF (reference sequence). The V gene lost 1 base and the J gene lost 4 bases, with 7 bases spanning the gap. This CDR3 has 13 residues.

The chain has TRBV6-1 and TRBJ1-5; the D gene is possibly TRBD1 (6 bases). CDR3 length equals 14 residues. Trimming pared 3 bases from V and 9 bases from J, leaving 15 bases between. Looked up from germline, CDR1 is MNHNS and CDR2 is SASEGT. CDR3 nucleotide sequence: TGTGCCAGCAGTGAGCAGGGGTCCGCTGGGCCCCAGCATTTT. Encoded protein: CASSEQGSAGPQHF.

V usage is TRBV19 and J usage is TRBJ1-1, with D possibly TRBD1 on 6 matching bases. The CDR3 is 14 residues long. Germline CDR1 is LNHDA and CDR2 is SQIVND (reference sequence). The V end was cut by 1 base, the J end by 11 bases, with 17 bases between. The CDR3 loop reads CASSIGAGWGPAFF. The CDR3 DNA sequence: TGTGCCAGTAGTATAGGGGCCGGATGGGGGCCTGCTTTCTTT.

The chain recombines TRBV5-5 with TRBJ2-5; maybe TRBD1 (6 bases). CDR3 length: 14 residues. Trimming took off 4 bases at V and 5 bases at J, with 15 bases between the two ends. The germline CDR1 and CDR2 sequences are SGHKS and YYEKEE (reference sequence). The CDR3 region has the DNA TGTGCCAGCAGCACGCAAACAGGGTTGGAGACCCAGTACTTC. As protein: CASSTQTGLETQYF.

This chain uses TRBV29-1 with TRBJ1-2; D ambiguous. V dropped 5 bases and J dropped 4 bases, with 11 bases sitting between them. Looked up from germline, CDR1 is SQVTM and CDR2 is ANQGSEA. The CDR3 length is 12 residues. CDR3 sequence reads: CSVQDGSYGYTF. CDR3 nucleotides: TGCAGCGTTCAGGACGGGTCCTATGGCTACACCTTC.

The V call is TRBV7-2, the J call TRBJ1-6; D gene ambiguous. The ends were cut back, 2 bases at V and 4 bases at J, with 12 bases in the middle. CDR3 size: 16 residues. The V gene's germline CDR1 is SGHTA and CDR2 FQGNSA. The CDR3: CASSLQAGRYNSPLHF. The CDR3 DNA reads as TGTGCCAGCAGCTTACAGGCGGGGAGATATAATTCACCCCTCCACTTT.

As to this clone: Distinct nucleotide sequences in the sample also encode this CDR3. This chain's CDR3 is CAWSADSNQPQHF. The CDR3 nucleotides read TGTGCCTGGAGTGCGGACAGCAATCAGCCCCAGCATTTT. J is TRBJ1-5 and V is TRBV30; D gene uncertain. This CDR3 is built from 13 residues. CDR1 is GTSNPN and CDR2 is SVGIG in the germline V gene (reference sequence). The germline V and J ends were trimmed by 1 base and 1 base, with 5 bases remaining between them. Supplemented by reference TRBV30 and TRBJ1-5, the full variable domain reads SQTIHQWPATLVQPVGSPLSLECTVEGTSNPNLYWYRQAAGRGLQLLFYSVGIGQISSEVPQNLSASRPQDRQFILSSKKLLLSDSGFYLCAWSADSNQPQHFGDGTRLSIL.

The chain recombines TRBV4-3 with TRBJ2-7; no reliable D call. Trimming left V 3 bases short and J 3 bases short, with 12 bases between. CDR3 length: 14 residues. Germline CDR1 is LGHNA and CDR2 is YSLEER. The CDR3 nucleotides are TGCGCCAGCAGCCATGCCGGAGATTACTACGAGCAGTACTTC. Amino acid sequence: CASSHAGDYYEQYF.

The chain links TRBV28 to TRBJ1-4; 8 bases align to TRBD1. CDR3 length: 14 residues. Per the germline V gene, CDR1 is MDHEN and CDR2 is SYDVKM. Trimming cost V 5 bases and J 8 bases; bases outside gene matches: 7. CDR3 nucleotides: TGTGCCAGCAGTCCTCCGGGACAGGAAGAAAAACTGTTTTTT. Translating it yields CASSPPGQEEKLFF.

This sequence joins TRBV28 and TRBJ2-7, with 9 bases aligning to TRBD2. This CDR3 contains 15 residues. Germline V CDR1 and CDR2: MDHEN, SYDVKM. Trimming cost V 2 bases and J 3 bases; bases outside gene matches: 5. CDR3 residues: CASSLLRGGRYEQYF. The CDR3 DNA sequence: TGTGCCAGCAGTTTACTGCGGGGGGGCCGCTACGAGCAGTACTTC.

The J gene is TRBJ2-3, the V gene TRBV11-3; D possibly uses TRBD1 or TRBD2 (6 bases each). The CDR3 runs 15 residues. Germline CDR1 SGHNT, CDR2 YENEEA. V was pared by 3 bases and J by 2 bases, with 12 bases between. In DNA form, the CDR3 reads TGTGCCAGCAGCTTGGGGGGCCTCCCCACAGATACGCAGTATTTT. Translated: CASSLGGLPTDTQYF.

In its sample, this clone was seen once. The chain couples TRBV28 to TRBJ2-4; D gene ambiguous. V dropped 10 bases and J dropped 10 bases, with 11 bases sitting between them. The length of the CDR3 is 10 residues. Germline CDR1 is MDHEN and CDR2 is SYDVKM. CDR3 coding DNA: TGTGCCAACCGACGGCAAATTCAGTACTTC. Encoded protein: CANRRQIQYF.

V and J are TRBV5-1 and TRBJ2-7; 10 positions agree with TRBD1. Germline V lookup: CDR1 SGHRS, CDR2 YFSETQ. The V segment lost 4 bases and the J segment 3 bases; nucleotides outside the gene matches: 7. This CDR3 has 15 amino acids. The CDR3, as DNA: TGCGCCAGCAGCCAAACCGACAGGGGGCTCTACGAGCAGTACTTC. Amino acids: CASSQTDRGLYEQYF.

The DNA of the CDR3 is TGTGCCAGCAGTGCAGGACAGGAGTCGTACTCACCCCTCCACTTT. Amino acid sequence: CASSAGQESYSPLHF. The gene calls are TRBV5-4 and TRBJ1-6; 7 bases line up with TRBD1. Looked up from germline, CDR1 is SGHNT and CDR2 is YYREEE (reference sequence). The CDR3 consists of 15 residues. After removal of 5 bases from V and 10 bases from J, the junction contained 12 bases not matched to a gene. The full variable domain, rest sourced from reference TRBV5-4 and TRBJ1-6, is ETGVTQSPTHLIKTRGQQVTLRCSSQSGHNTVSWYQQALGQGPQFIFQYYREEENGRGNFPPRFSGLQFPNYSSELNVNALELDDSALYLCASSAGQESYSPLHFGNGTRLTVT.